The 31 T cell receptor beta chains below all came from one sample that was sequenced in a study of T cell repertoires in ileal Crohn's disease. Method: immunoSEQ multiplex PCR; TCRdb's copy keeps in-frame clones and lacks some. The table has 4,300 or so clones, roughly 74% seen once; the top ten hold more than 20%. Material: ileal tissue. Receptor source: an adult with Crohn's disease.

The CDR3 DNA reads as TGTGCCAGCAGGGGACAGGGAAGTAACACCGGGGAGCTGTTTTTT. Protein: CASRGQGSNTGELFF. V and J are TRBV6-1 and TRBJ2-2, with 9 bases that match TRBD1. The V gene's germline CDR1 is MNHNS and CDR2 SASEGT. The trim removed 6 bases at V and 2 bases at J, leaving 4 bases unmatched. CDR3 length: 15 residues.

The chain links TRBV5-1 to TRBJ1-2, with 8 bases fitting TRBD1. CDR3 length: 13 residues. V was clipped by 5 bases and J by 8 bases; unmatched bases: 8. Germline V gene lookup returns CDR1 SGHRS and CDR2 YFSETQ. CDR3 amino acids: CASRPDRDWGYTF. The CDR3 DNA reads as TGCGCCAGCAGACCGGACAGGGACTGGGGCTACACCTTC. The entire variable domain, with the rest obtained from reference TRBV5-1 and TRBJ1-2, is as follows: KAGVTQTPRYLIKTRGQQVTLSCSPISGHRSVSWYQQTPGQGLQFLFEYFSETQRNKGNFPGRFSGRQFSNSRSEMNVSTLELGDSALYLCASRPDRDWGYTFGSGTRLTVV.

The chain uses TRBV28 and TRBJ2-1; a possible D gene is TRBD2 (5 bases). The CDR3 extends over 16 amino acids. CDR1 MDHEN and CDR2 SYDVKM come from the germline V gene. V was trimmed by 8 bases and J by 0 bases, leaving 17 bases between them. CDR3 residues: CASLGRLGSSYNEQFF. The CDR3 DNA reads as TGTGCCAGCCTTGGCCGGTTGGGGAGCTCCTACAATGAGCAGTTCTTC. The full variable domain, its missing parts supplied by reference TRBV28 and TRBJ2-1, is DVKVTQSSRYLVKRTGEKVFLECVQDMDHENMFWYRQDPGLGLRLIYFSYDVKMKEKGDIPEGYSVSREKKERFSLILESASTNQTSMYLCASLGRLGSSYNEQFFGPGTRLTVL.

V usage is TRBV2 and J usage is TRBJ1-2, with 7 bases matching TRBD1. CDR3 length: 16 amino acids. Germline CDR1 is SNHLY and CDR2 is FYNNEI. V shed 8 bases and J 2 bases; nucleotides not matched to a gene: 14. DNA of the CDR3: TGTGCCAGCGGCATCACATACTCACAGGGGAACTATGGCTACACCTTC. It codes for CASGITYSQGNYGYTF.

This sequence joins TRBV6-4 and TRBJ2-7, with TRBD2 identical over 13 bases. V shed 6 bases, J shed 2 bases, and the junction held 7 bases outside the gene matches. This CDR3 is 16 amino acids long. Germline CDR1 and CDR2: MRHNA and SNTAGT. CDR3 in DNA: TGTGCCAGCAGCCAAACCGGGACTAGCGGGACCTACGAGCAGTACTTC. Translated, it gives CASSQTGTSGTYEQYF.

The chain combines TRBV2 with TRBJ2-7; 10 bases line up with TRBD2. CDR1 and CDR2 from the germline V gene are SNHLY and FYNNEI. The CDR3 has 15 amino acids. V gave up 5 bases and J gave up 7 bases; unmatched junction bases: 11. The CDR3 DNA follows: TGTGCCAGCAGTCAACTAGCGGGGCCCCTCGGGGAGCAGTACTTC. Translating gives CASSQLAGPLGEQYF. The entire variable domain, with the rest obtained from reference TRBV2 and TRBJ2-7, is as follows: EPEVTQTPSHQVTQMGQEVILRCVPISNHLYFYWYRQILGQKVEFLVSFYNNEISEKSEIFDDQFSVERPDGSNFTLKIRSTKLEDSAMYFCASSQLAGPLGEQYFGPGTRLTVT.

The V and J genes are TRBV29-1 and TRBJ2-2; weak D call: TRBD1 (6 bases). Germline loops: CDR1 SQVTM, CDR2 ANQGSEA. There are 16 residues in the CDR3. V was trimmed by 4 bases and J by 4 bases, leaving 19 bases between them. The CDR3 DNA is TGCAGCGTTGTCTTTTACAGGGTAAGCGGCACCGGGGAGCTGTTTTTT. As protein: CSVVFYRVSGTGELFF.

The chain joins TRBV7-9 to TRBJ1-2; D might be TRBD1 (6 bases). The V gene's germline CDR1 is SEHNR and CDR2 FQNEAQ (reference sequence). Trimming took 5 bases from V and 8 from J, leaving 15 bases between them. The CDR3 has 13 residues. CDR3 in amino acids: CASSTGRFTGYTF. CDR3 bases: TGTGCCAGCAGCACAGGGAGATTTACGGGCTACACCTTC.

This rearrangement joins TRBV5-6 to TRBJ2-1; D is possibly TRBD2 (6 bases). V shed 0 bases and J shed 9 bases, with 19 bases lying between them. CDR1 is SGHDT, CDR2 YYEEEE, per germline. The CDR3 consists of 16 residues. The CDR3 region is CASSLGPGAEGFEQFF. The CDR3 nucleotides read TGTGCCAGCAGCTTGGGGCCGGGAGCCGAGGGTTTTGAGCAGTTCTTC.

In this sample, this clone turned up a few times. The chain carries TRBV27 and TRBJ2-2; D is possibly TRBD1 (7 bases). Germline V CDR1 and CDR2: MNHEY, SMNVEV (reference sequence). Deletions cut 6 bases from V and 5 bases from J, with 13 bases between. This CDR3 has 14 residues. In nucleotides, the CDR3 is TGTGCCAGCAGGAGACAGGGAGGTACCGGGGAGCTGTTTTTT. Translation gives CASRRQGGTGELFF.

The chain recombines TRBV5-4 with TRBJ2-3, with 10 bases identical to TRBD2. J lost 4 bases, V lost 1 base, and 3 bases had no gene match. Germline V CDR1 and CDR2: SGHNT, YYREEE (reference sequence). CDR3 size: 15 residues. Here the CDR3 reads CASSLKLAGSDTQYF. The CDR3 DNA reads TGTGCCAGCAGCTTGAAACTAGCGGGGTCAGATACGCAGTATTTT.

The chain is built from TRBV7-2 and TRBJ2-7, with D possibly being TRBD2 (5 bases). CDR1 SGHTA and CDR2 FQGNSA come from the germline V gene. The V end was cut by 4 bases, the J end by 2 bases, with 12 bases between. The CDR3 loop spans 14 amino acids. CDR3 amino acids: CASSSQKGAYEQYF. CDR3 coding DNA: TGTGCCAGCAGCTCCCAAAAGGGAGCCTACGAGCAGTACTTC.

The rearrangement uses TRBV6-6 and TRBJ2-2, with TRBD2 as a possible D gene (5 bases). CDR3 length equals 12 residues. The germline CDR1 and CDR2 sequences are MNHNY and SVGAGI (reference sequence). Trimming cost V 5 bases and J 7 bases, with 8 bases left between them. CDR3 sequence (DNA): TGTGCCAGCAGTCGCGGACTCGGGGAGCTGTTTTTT. It yields the protein CASSRGLGELFF.

This clone was counted between two and nine times. The chain has TRBV2 and TRBJ1-3, with TRBD1 matching over 8 bases. Germline CDR1 SNHLY, CDR2 FYNNEI. The CDR3 length is 14 residues. The V segment lost 6 bases and the J segment 6 bases; nucleotides outside the gene matches: 7. Here the CDR3 DNA reads TGTGCCAGCAGCGCAGGGGGCCGAGCAAACACCATATATTTT. Translation gives CASSAGGRANTIYF.

This clone was observed a handful of times. At the DNA level, this CDR3 is encoded by other sequences in the same sample as well. The chain has TRBV27 and TRBJ2-7, with D unclear. CDR1 and CDR2 from the germline V gene are MNHEY and SMNVEV (reference sequence). V lost 2 bases and J lost 6, with 20 bases in between. This CDR3 has 16 residues. DNA for the CDR3: TGTGCCAGCAGTTTAAGACTGAGAGGAGCGTCCCTCGAGCAGTACTTC. Translated, it gives CASSLRLRGASLEQYF.

The V and J genes are TRBV7-8 and TRBJ1-2; D is unresolved. Per germline, CDR1 SGHVS and CDR2 FQNEAQ. The CDR3 sequence is 13 residues long. Trimming stripped 1 base from V and 8 bases from J, with 11 bases between. In nucleotides, the CDR3 is TGTGCCAGCAGCTTAGTCAAGGGAGGGGGCTACACCTTC. It translates to CASSLVKGGGYTF. Complete variable domain (other parts from reference TRBV7-8 and TRBJ1-2): GAGVSQSPRYKVAKRGQDVALRCDPISGHVSLFWYQQALGQGPEFLTYFQNEAQLDKSGLPSDRFFAERPEGSVSTLKIQRTQQEDSAVYLCASSLVKGGGYTFGSGTRLTVV.

The V and J genes are TRBV2 and TRBJ2-3; 10 nucleotides align to TRBD1. The CDR3 sequence is 16 residues long. Germline loops: CDR1 SNHLY, CDR2 FYNNEI. Trimming at V came to 3 bases and at J to 5 bases, leaving 8 bases not matched to a gene. This CDR3 reads CASSERPGTGVDTQYF. Here the CDR3 DNA reads TGTGCCAGCAGTGAGAGACCCGGGACAGGGGTAGATACGCAGTATTTT.

The chain combines TRBV19 with TRBJ1-2, with 8 nucleotides matching TRBD1. Germline-derived CDR1 and CDR2 are LNHDA and SQIVND (reference sequence). The CDR3 consists of 14 residues. The ends lost 2 bases at V and 7 bases at J; junction bases unmatched: 6. DNA for the CDR3: TGTGCCAGTAGTATAAGCAGGGGGCAAGCTGGCTACACCTTC. This gives the protein CASSISRGQAGYTF.

The gene calls are TRBV7-8 and TRBJ2-7, with a weak D call TRBD1 (5 bases). Germline V gives CDR1 SGHVS, CDR2 FQNEAQ. This CDR3 is built from 15 residues. The germline V and J ends were trimmed by 1 base and 1 base, with 11 bases remaining between them. CDR3 nucleotide sequence: TGTGCCAGCAGCTTAGGTCGACAGTCTTCCTACGAGCAGTACTTC. Translation: CASSLGRQSSYEQYF.

In its sample, this clone was seen a few times. This rearrangement joins TRBV2 to TRBJ2-1, with TRBD2 matching over 8 bases. Germline V gene data show CDR1 as SNHLY and CDR2 as FYNNEI. J lost 5 bases, V lost 7 bases, and 4 bases had no gene match. The CDR3 consists of 13 residues. The CDR3, as DNA: TGTGCCAGCAAACTAGCGGAGAACAATGAGCAGTTCTTC. It specifies CASKLAENNEQFF.

This chain links TRBV5-1 with TRBJ2-2, with D maybe TRBD1 (5 bases). The CDR3 totals 13 residues. Trimming stripped 4 bases from V and 7 bases from J, with 11 bases between. Germline values: CDR1 SGHRS, CDR2 YFSETQ. CDR3 residues: CASSPRADGELFF. The CDR3 DNA reads as TGCGCCAGCAGCCCCAGGGCGGACGGGGAGCTGTTTTTT.

The chain combines TRBV7-2 with TRBJ1-3; 8 bases map to TRBD1. Germline loops: CDR1 SGHTA, CDR2 FQGNSA. The CDR3 length is 15 residues. The trim removed 5 bases at V and 4 bases at J, leaving 7 bases unmatched. CDR3 nucleotide sequence: TGTGCCAGCAGCGCCCGGACAGGGAGAGGAAACACCATATATTTT. This codes for CASSARTGRGNTIYF.

This clone has only one observation. J is TRBJ1-5 and V is TRBV6-1, with D possibly matching TRBD1 (6 bases). Trimming shortened V by 7 bases and J by 2 bases, and 15 bases separated the two germline ends. The CDR3 runs 15 residues. Germline-derived CDR1 and CDR2 are MNHNS and SASEGT. For the CDR3, the DNA is TGTGCCAGCAAAATCGCAGGGGTGGGCAATCAGCCCCAGCATTTT. Amino acid sequence: CASKIAGVGNQPQHF.

The CDR3 region is CASSAGLGTYEQYF. Written as DNA, the CDR3 is TGTGCCAGCAGTGCAGGACTAGGCACCTACGAGCAGTACTTC. V usage is TRBV27 and J usage is TRBJ2-5; 7 bases map to TRBD2. The DNA end is a closer match to TRBJ2-7, so the J assignment may be wrong. Germline CDR1 MNHEY, CDR2 SMNVEV (reference sequence). The CDR3 is made up of 14 amino acids.

This chain connects TRBV5-4 to TRBJ2-7; the D gene is possibly TRBD2 (5 bases). Germline lookup yields CDR1 SGHNT and CDR2 YYREEE (reference sequence). V was shortened by 0 bases and J by 6 bases, with 10 bases between the two germline ends. CDR3 length: 13 amino acids. The CDR3 DNA follows: TGTGCCAGCAGCTTGGATTCACGGGGCGAGCAGTACTTC. It encodes CASSLDSRGEQYF.

V is TRBV6-5 and J is TRBJ2-7; weak D call: TRBD1 (6 bases). The CDR3 sequence is 14 residues long. Germline assignment: CDR1 MNHEY and CDR2 SVGAGI. V lost 8 bases and J lost 2, with 16 bases in between. The CDR3 here is CASGNGNRAYEQYF. The CDR3, as DNA: TGTGCCAGCGGGAACGGGAACAGGGCCTACGAGCAGTACTTC.

The chain employs TRBV5-4 and TRBJ2-1, with TRBD2 matching 11 bases. The V segment lost 5 bases and the J segment 0 bases; nucleotides outside the gene matches: 4. Germline V gives CDR1 SGHNT, CDR2 YYREEE (reference sequence). The CDR3 has 16 residues. CDR3 amino acids: CASSRLAGSSYNEQFF. The CDR3 DNA reads TGTGCCAGCAGTCGACTAGCGGGGAGCTCCTACAATGAGCAGTTCTTC.

The J gene is TRBJ1-6, the V gene TRBV9; D perhaps matches TRBD1 (5 bases). V was shortened by 0 bases and J by 6 bases, with 10 bases between the two germline ends. The CDR3 is 15 residues long. Germline CDR1 reads SGDLS; CDR2 reads YYNGEE. This chain's CDR3 is CASSVAPGGNSPLHF. As DNA, the CDR3 is TGTGCCAGCAGCGTAGCTCCCGGGGGTAATTCACCCCTCCACTTT.

V gene TRBV7-8 combines with J gene TRBJ2-2; 9 nucleotides match TRBD1. The ends lost 4 bases at V and 0 bases at J; junction bases unmatched: 3. Germline V gives CDR1 SGHVS, CDR2 FQNEAQ. The CDR3 extends over 16 amino acids. The CDR3 DNA reads as TGTGCCAGCAGCTATCGGGACAGGGCGAACACCGGGGAGCTGTTTTTT. Encoded protein: CASSYRDRANTGELFF.

V usage is TRBV5-1 and J usage is TRBJ2-3; 12 nucleotides match TRBD2. CDR1 and CDR2 (germline): SGHRS, YFSETQ. With 4 bases clipped from V and 8 bases from J, the junction kept 14 bases outside the gene matches. This CDR3 has 17 amino acids. The CDR3 reads CASSQPQLAGGSGTQYF. In DNA, the CDR3 is TGCGCCAGCAGCCAACCCCAACTAGCGGGAGGAAGTGGTACGCAGTATTTT.

The chain is built from TRBV28 and TRBJ2-4, with D uncertain. The V gene lost 3 bases and the J gene lost 6 bases, with 9 bases spanning the gap. This CDR3 has 13 residues. The germline V gene has CDR1 MDHEN and CDR2 SYDVKM. The CDR3 spells CASSLVALNIQYF. The CDR3 nucleotides read TGTGCCAGCAGTTTGGTGGCCCTAAACATTCAGTACTTC.